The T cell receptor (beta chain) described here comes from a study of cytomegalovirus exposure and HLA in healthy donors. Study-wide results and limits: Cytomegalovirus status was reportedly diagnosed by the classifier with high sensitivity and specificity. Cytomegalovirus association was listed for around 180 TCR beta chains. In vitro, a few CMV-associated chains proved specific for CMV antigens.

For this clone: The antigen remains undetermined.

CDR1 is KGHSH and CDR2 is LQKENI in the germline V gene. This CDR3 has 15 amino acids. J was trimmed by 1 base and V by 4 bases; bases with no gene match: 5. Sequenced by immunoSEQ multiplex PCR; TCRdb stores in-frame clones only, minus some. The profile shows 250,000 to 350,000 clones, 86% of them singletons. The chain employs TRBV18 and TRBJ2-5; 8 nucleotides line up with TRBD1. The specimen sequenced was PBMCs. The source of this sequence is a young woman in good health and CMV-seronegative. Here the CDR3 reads CASSLGQVPQETQYF. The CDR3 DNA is TGTGCCAGCTCACTGGGACAGGTCCCCCAAGAGACCCAGTACTTC.